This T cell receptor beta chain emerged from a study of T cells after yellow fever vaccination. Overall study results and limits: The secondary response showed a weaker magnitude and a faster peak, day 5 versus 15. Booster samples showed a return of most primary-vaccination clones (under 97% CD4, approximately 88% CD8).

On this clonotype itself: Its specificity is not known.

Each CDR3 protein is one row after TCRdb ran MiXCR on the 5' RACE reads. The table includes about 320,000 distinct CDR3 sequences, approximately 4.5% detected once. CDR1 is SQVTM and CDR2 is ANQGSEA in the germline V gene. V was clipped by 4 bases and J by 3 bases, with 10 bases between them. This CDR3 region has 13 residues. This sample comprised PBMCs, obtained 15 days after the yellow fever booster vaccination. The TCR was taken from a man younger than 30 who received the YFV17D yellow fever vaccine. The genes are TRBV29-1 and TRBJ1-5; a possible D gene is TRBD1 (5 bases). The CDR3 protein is CSVVGGFNQPQHF. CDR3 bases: TGCAGCGTTGTGGGGGGATTCAATCAGCCCCAGCATTTT.